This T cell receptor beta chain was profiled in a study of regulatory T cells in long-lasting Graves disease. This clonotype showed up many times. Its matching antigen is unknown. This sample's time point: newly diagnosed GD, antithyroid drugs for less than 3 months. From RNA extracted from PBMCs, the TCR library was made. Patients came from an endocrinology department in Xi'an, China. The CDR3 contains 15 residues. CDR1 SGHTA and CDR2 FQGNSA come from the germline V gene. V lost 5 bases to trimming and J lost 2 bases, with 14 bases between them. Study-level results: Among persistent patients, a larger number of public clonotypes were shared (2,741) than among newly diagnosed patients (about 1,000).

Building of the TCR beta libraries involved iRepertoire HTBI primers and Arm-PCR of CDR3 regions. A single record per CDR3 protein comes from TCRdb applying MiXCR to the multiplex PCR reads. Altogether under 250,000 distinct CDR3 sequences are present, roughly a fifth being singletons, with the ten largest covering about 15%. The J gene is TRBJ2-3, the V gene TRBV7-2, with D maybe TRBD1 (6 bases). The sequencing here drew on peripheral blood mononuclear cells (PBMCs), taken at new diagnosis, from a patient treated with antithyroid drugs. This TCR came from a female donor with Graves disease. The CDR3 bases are TGTGCCAGCAGCGAGGTCGGACAGTCCACAGATACGCAGTATTTT. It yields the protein CASSEVGQSTDTQYF.